What follows is one T cell receptor (beta chain) and its context. The target antigen is unknown. This entry is derived from a study of shared clonotypes between healthy human individuals. The CDR3 runs 13 residues. V was shortened by 5 bases and J by 3 bases, with 7 bases between the two germline ends. Germline CDR1 LGHNA, CDR2 YNFKEQ. Authors' data handling: Because ImmunoSEQ provided only junction sequences with no quality scores, the filtering differed. TCRdb keeps only in-frame clones here, not all; method: immunoSEQ multiplex PCR. The V and J calls and the clone size are those of that table, but D and trimming were determined from the DNA. The table records approximately 1,000,000 clones, roughly 77% of them present only once. Study findings and constraints: In general, naive subsets displayed greater estimated richness than memory subsets did.

This chain links TRBV4-2 with TRBJ2-2, with D unresolved. The sequenced material came from memory CD4+ T cells from PBMCs. Subset: CD45RA-negative fraction. This sequence was found in a young man in good health. Some clones in this sample may be carry-over from other donors' samples. The DNA of the CDR3 is TGTGCCAGCAGCGCAAGAGACACCGGGGAGCTGTTTTTT. Translated: CASSARDTGELFF.